Sequencing of this TCR beta chain was carried out in a study of breast tumors, draining lymph nodes, adjacent tissues. Samples came from axillary lymph nodes draining the breast cancer. This clonotype was seen more than once but under ten times. Germline V gene data show CDR1 as MNHEY and CDR2 as SVGEGT. This CDR3 comprises 17 residues. Unmatched junction bases numbered 10, after V lost 5 bases and J lost 4 bases. TCRdb passed the multiplex PCR reads through MiXCR, listing each CDR3 protein once. The sample consists of roughly 220,000 distinct CDR3 sequences, less than 40% of them appearing once. Sequenced sample: axillary lymph node tissue. The TCR comes from a female donor with breast cancer. Some clones in this sample may be carry-over from other donors' samples. V is TRBV6-2 or TRBV6-3 and J is TRBJ2-7, with TRBD2 identical over 14 bases. CDR3 protein: CASSQPGLAGAKYEQYF. The CDR3 coding sequence is TGTGCCAGCAGTCAGCCGGGACTAGCGGGAGCAAAGTACGAGCAGTACTTC.